A selection of T cell receptor beta chains follows, all from one sample in a study of response to subunit inactivated influenza vaccine. TCRdb reprocessed the RT-PCR reads via MiXCR and lists one record per CDR3 protein. The sample has about 780,000 distinct CDR3 sequences, around a sixth seen once; the top ten hold 9.5% to 13%. The input for sequencing was PBMCs from blood, taken roughly 5 days after vaccination. These TCRs come from a man aged 50 to 59 who received an inactivated influenza vaccine. Each CDR3 is given with its conserved first and last residue. The D gene is left open where the match is weak. Clone size appears in some rows only: once, few, many, or a class for an expanded clone.

size	D	V	J	DNA	CDR3
-	TRBD1	TRBV2	TRBJ2-3	TGTGCCAGCAGTGGACAGGGATTGACAGATACGCAGTATTTT	CASSGQGLTDTQYF
few	-	TRBV28	TRBJ1-4	TGTGCCAGTCATAGGGATGAAAAACTGTTTTTT	CASHRDEKLFF
few	-	TRBV6-5	TRBJ1-1	TGTGCCAGCAGTTACTCGTTAAAGAACACTGAAGCTTTCTTT	CASSYSLKNTEAFF
few	-	TRBV12-3/TRBV12-4	TRBJ2-7	TGTGCCAGCAGTTCCGCTTTATACGAGCAGTACTTC	CASSSALYEQYF
-	-	TRBV7-2	TRBJ2-2	TGTGCCAGCAGCGGATTACGAGAGACAAACACCGGGGAGCTGTTTTTT	CASSGLRETNTGELFF
-	-	TRBV6-1	TRBJ1-3	TGTGCCAGCAGTGAGGCGGACTTGCGCGTCACTGGAAACACCATATATTTT	CASSEADLRVTGNTIYF
-	-	TRBV9	TRBJ2-2	TGTGCCAGCAGCGCCGTAACCGGGGAGCTGTTTTTT	CASSAVTGELFF
few	TRBD2	TRBV5-4	TRBJ2-5	TGTGCCAGCAGCACCCCGCGCGGACTAGCGGAAGAGACCCAGTACTTC	CASSTPRGLAEETQYF
few	-	TRBV10-2	TRBJ1-1	TGCGCCAGCAGTGAGTTCGACTTTGCCGGAGGAGCTTTCTTT	CASSEFDFAGGAFF
-	-	TRBV18	TRBJ1-1	TGTGCCAGCTCACCCGTTCGGGGTTCCCCTGAAGCTTTCTTT	CASSPVRGSPEAFF
many	TRBD2	TRBV11-2	TRBJ2-3	TGTGCCAGCAGCTTGGGGTACATGGGACTAGCGGTCACAGATACGCAGTATTTT	CASSLGYMGLAVTDTQYF
few	TRBD2	TRBV6-5	TRBJ2-3	TGTGCCAGCAGTTACGGTAGCGGGGGGCAATCAGATACGCAGTATTTT	CASSYGSGGQSDTQYF
few	TRBD1	TRBV4-1	TRBJ1-5	TGCGCCAGCAGCCAGGCACAGGGGAGCAATCAGCCCCAGCATTTT	CASSQAQGSNQPQHF
few	TRBD2	TRBV7-2	TRBJ2-7	TGTGCCAGCAGCCAAGGGACTAGCATTTCCTACGAGCAGTACTTC	CASSQGTSISYEQYF
-	-	TRBV7-6	TRBJ1-4	TGTGCCAGCAGCCGGGTACAGGGCCCCACGGGGGCTGAAAAACTGTTTTTT	CASSRVQGPTGAEKLFF
many	-	TRBV7-2	TRBJ1-4	TGTGCCAGCACCGACGGAAGGCGAAACGAAAAACTGTTTTTT	CASTDGRRNEKLFF
few	TRBD1	TRBV20-1	TRBJ1-1	TGCAGTGCTAGACCCTGGGACAGGAACACTGAAGCTTTCTTT	CSARPWDRNTEAFF